The rows below give T cell receptor beta chains drawn from one sample of a study of breast tumors, draining lymph nodes, adjacent tissues. TCRdb itself ran the multiplex PCR reads through MiXCR, one entry per CDR3 protein. In the table there are 200,000 to 300,000 distinct CDR3 sequences, roughly 31% of which are singletons. The sequencing input was axillary lymph node tissue. The receptor source for this set is a female donor with breast cancer. Some clones in this sample may be carry-over from other donors' samples. CDR3s include the opening cysteine and the closing phenylalanine or tryptophan. D genes are given only for firm matches. Clone size is shown for a subset of rows, as once, few, many or a class of expanded clone.

d_gene | abundance | j_gene | v_gene | CDR3aa | CDR3nt
- | many | TRBJ2-3 | TRBV19 | CASSIGGDTQYF | TGTGCCAGTAGTATAGGGGGGGATACGCAGTATTTT
- | - | TRBJ1-3 | TRBV30 | CAWSVGLRSGNTIYF | TGTGCCTGGAGTGTGGGCCTAAGGTCAGGAAACACCATATATTTT
TRBD1 | many | TRBJ2-7 | TRBV11-3 | CASSLVGTAERDEQYF | TGTGCCAGCAGCTTAGTTGGGACAGCGGAAAGAGACGAGCAGTACTTC
TRBD2 | many | TRBJ2-3 | TRBV19 | CASGTSGTTDTQYF | TGTGCCAGCGGGACTAGCGGGACCACAGATACGCAGTATTTT
TRBD2 | - | TRBJ2-5 | TRBV20-1 | CSASPLGTRTKSPQYF | TGCAGTGCTTCTCCTTTGGGGACTAGAACAAAATCGCCCCAGTACTTC
- | - | TRBJ1-5 | TRBV18 | CASSPVGGNQPQHF | TGTGCCAGCTCACCAGTGGGTGGCAATCAGCCCCAGCATTTT
TRBD2 | - | TRBJ2-7 | TRBV6-2/TRBV6-3 | CASSHGGLVAYEQYF | TGTGCCAGCAGTCACGGAGGACTAGTCGCCTACGAGCAGTACTTC
TRBD1 | many | TRBJ1-2 | TRBV20-1 | CSARDGGSGGGGYGYTF | TGCAGTGCTAGAGATGGAGGGTCGGGAGGGGGCGGCTATGGCTACACCTTC
TRBD2 | many | TRBJ2-1 | TRBV29-1 | CSSVTSGKYNEQFF | TGCAGCTCCGTGACTAGCGGGAAGTACAATGAGCAGTTCTTC
TRBD2 | many | TRBJ2-3 | TRBV19 | CASRTSGAPTDTQYF | TGTGCCTCCAGGACTAGCGGAGCACCCACAGATACGCAGTATTTT
- | many | TRBJ2-5 | TRBV9 | CASSVEGGIQETQYF | TGTGCCAGCAGCGTAGAAGGTGGGATCCAAGAGACCCAGTACTTC
- | - | TRBJ1-5 | TRBV3-1 | CASSQGSARSNQPQHF | TGTGCCAGCAGCCAAGGGTCGGCCAGAAGCAATCAGCCCCAGCATTTT
TRBD1 | many | TRBJ2-5 | TRBV24-1 | CATSKGGIETQYF | TGTGCCACCAGTAAAGGGGGCATCGAGACCCAGTACTTC
TRBD1 | many | TRBJ1-5 | TRBV6-6 | CASSSTGDSNQPQHF | TGTGCCAGCAGTTCGACAGGGGATAGCAATCAGCCCCAGCATTTT
- | many | TRBJ2-6 | TRBV2 | CASSELGARANVLTF | TGTGCCAGCAGTGAATTGGGGGCGCGGGCCAACGTCCTGACTTTC
- | many | TRBJ1-4 | TRBV27 | CASSTGLNEKLFF | TGTGCCAGCAGCACAGGGTTAAATGAAAAACTGTTTTTT
TRBD2 | many | TRBJ2-7 | TRBV7-9 | CASSLASGSGEQYF | TGTGCCAGCAGCTTGGCTAGCGGGAGTGGTGAGCAGTACTTC
TRBD1 | many | TRBJ2-7 | TRBV5-6 | CASSLDPGQIQNRPYEQYF | TGTGCCAGCAGCTTGGACCCGGGACAGATACAAAATCGGCCCTACGAGCAGTACTTC
TRBD1 | many | TRBJ2-7 | TRBV30 | CAWSRDSPYEQYF | TGTGCCTGGAGTCGGGACAGTCCCTACGAGCAGTACTTC
- | many | TRBJ1-5 | TRBV19 | CASSWRLRQPQHF | TGTGCCAGTAGTTGGCGGTTGAGGCAGCCCCAGCATTTT
- | many | TRBJ2-1 | TRBV10-3 | CAIKGDVQGNEQFF | TGTGCCATCAAAGGGGACGTACAAGGCAATGAGCAGTTCTTC
- | - | TRBJ2-6 | TRBV5-6 | CAGSLEGTGANVLTF | TGTGCCGGCAGCTTGGAAGGTACTGGGGCCAACGTCCTGACTTTC
TRBD1 | many | TRBJ2-1 | TRBV25-1 | CASRGGTGLYNEQFF | TGTGCCAGCAGGGGCGGGACAGGTCTCTACAATGAGCAGTTCTTC
TRBD2 | many | TRBJ2-3 | TRBV2 | CASSVEKRGDTQYF | TGTGCCAGCAGTGTGGAGAAGCGGGGGGATACGCAGTATTTT
- | few | TRBJ2-7 | TRBV12-3/TRBV12-4 | CASSFAQGSNEQYF | TGTGCCAGCAGTTTCGCGCAGGGGAGTAACGAGCAGTACTTC
- | - | TRBJ2-5 | TRBV9 | CAIQWLLRQETQYF | TGTGCCATACAATGGTTACTTAGACAAGAGACCCAGTACTTC
- | few | TRBJ2-3 | TRBV3-1 | CASSQANTDTQYF | TGTGCCAGCAGCCAGGCCAACACAGATACGCAGTATTTT
TRBD1 | many | TRBJ2-5 | TRBV20-1 | CSARDGTDYQETQYF | TGCAGTGCTAGAGACGGGACAGACTACCAAGAGACCCAGTACTTC
TRBD2 | many | TRBJ2-3 | TRBV20-1 | CSARDLRTSGRGDTQYF | TGCAGTGCTAGAGATCTGAGGACTAGCGGGAGGGGAGATACGCAGTATTTT
TRBD1 | once | TRBJ1-5 | TRBV11-1 | CASRPGQGGGNQPQHF | TGTGCCAGCAGACCGGGACAGGGGGGTGGCAATCAGCCCCAGCATTTT
- | - | TRBJ2-3 | TRBV5-4 | CASSLGGPPSTDTQYF | TGTGCCAGCAGCTTGGGGGGGCCCCCTAGCACAGATACGCAGTATTTT
- | many | TRBJ2-3 | TRBV6-6 | CASSPLGFSADTQYF | TGTGCCAGCAGCCCGCTTGGCTTTAGTGCGGATACGCAGTATTTT
- | many | TRBJ2-1 | TRBV14 | CASSLGLVVNEQFF | TGTGCCAGCAGCCTAGGTTTAGTAGTCAATGAGCAGTTCTTC
- | many | TRBJ1-3 | TRBV11-2 | CANRQGNTIYF | TGTGCCAACCGACAGGGAAACACCATATATTTT
- | many | TRBJ2-7 | TRBV19 | CASSIEYPREQYF | TGTGCCAGTAGTATAGAGTATCCTCGCGAGCAGTACTTC
- | - | TRBJ2-5 | TRBV5-1 | CASSPTTGRRETQYF | TGCGCCAGCAGCCCAACTACAGGGAGAAGGGAGACCCAGTACTTC
- | few | TRBJ1-1 | TRBV6-2/TRBV6-3 | CASRDPGQNTEAFF | TGTGCCAGCAGAGATCCGGGGCAGAACACTGAAGCTTTCTTT
- | - | TRBJ2-6 | TRBV9 | CASSVGLRGAGAYVLTF | TGTGCCAGCAGCGTAGGACTCCGTGGGGCTGGGGCCTACGTCCTGACTTTC
TRBD2 | once | TRBJ2-1 | TRBV13 | CAGSSDLPSGSWNEQFF | TGTGCCGGCAGCTCGGACCTCCCTAGCGGGAGTTGGAATGAGCAGTTCTTC
- | - | TRBJ2-6 | TRBV29-1 | CSVSGGSGANVLTF | TGCAGCGTCAGTGGGGGGTCCGGGGCCAACGTCCTGACTTTC
- | many | TRBJ2-5 | TRBV20-1 | CSAREGSGTQYF | TGCAGTGCTAGAGAGGGATCGGGGACCCAGTACTTC
TRBD2 | many | TRBJ2-2 | TRBV12-3/TRBV12-4 | CASSLASGWYTGELFF | TGTGCCAGCAGTTTGGCTAGCGGGTGGTACACCGGGGAGCTGTTTTTT
TRBD1 | many | TRBJ2-7 | TRBV9 | CASSPRQGAGEQYF | TGTGCCAGCAGCCCACGACAGGGTGCTGGGGAGCAGTACTTC
TRBD1 | few | TRBJ2-5 | TRBV28 | CASSYQRQGQETQYF | TGTGCCAGCAGTTACCAACGACAGGGGCAAGAGACCCAGTACTTC
- | many | TRBJ2-7 | TRBV5-1 | CASSNPQGTGEQYF | TGCGCCAGCAGTAACCCCCAGGGGACTGGGGAGCAGTACTTC
TRBD2 | many | TRBJ2-1 | TRBV10-3 | CAISESGRTSGTNEQFF | TGTGCCATCAGTGAGTCTGGTCGGACTAGCGGGACCAATGAGCAGTTCTTC
- | - | TRBJ1-6 | TRBV5-4 | CASSLASGHNSPLHF | TGTGCCAGCAGCTTGGCTAGCGGCCATAATTCACCCCTCCACTTT
- | many | TRBJ2-1 | TRBV5-1 | CASKTSRRNNEQFF | TGCGCCAGCAAAACTAGCAGGAGAAACAATGAGCAGTTCTTC
- | many | TRBJ2-5 | TRBV5-1 | CASSLDPGPPVGETQYF | TGCGCCAGCAGCTTGGACCCGGGACCCCCCGTGGGAGAGACCCAGTACTTC